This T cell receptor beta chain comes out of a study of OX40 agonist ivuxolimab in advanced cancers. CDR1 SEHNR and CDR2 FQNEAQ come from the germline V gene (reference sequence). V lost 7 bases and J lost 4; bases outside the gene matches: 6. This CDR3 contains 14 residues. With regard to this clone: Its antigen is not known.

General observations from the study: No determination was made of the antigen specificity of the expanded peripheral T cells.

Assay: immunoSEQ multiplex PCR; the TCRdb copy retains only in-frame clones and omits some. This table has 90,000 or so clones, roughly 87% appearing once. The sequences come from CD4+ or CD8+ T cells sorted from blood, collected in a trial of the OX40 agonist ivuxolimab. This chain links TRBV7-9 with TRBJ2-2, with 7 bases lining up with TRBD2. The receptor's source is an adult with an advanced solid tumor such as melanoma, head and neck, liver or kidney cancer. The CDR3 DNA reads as TGTGCCAGCACGTGGGGACTATTCACCGGGGAGCTGTTTTTT. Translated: CASTWGLFTGELFF.